This passage covers 20 T cell receptor beta chains from one sample sequenced in a study of blood T cell repertoires in COVID-19. Only in-frame clones appear in the TCRdb table, and some are missing; sequencing was by immunoSEQ multiplex PCR. Here the sample spans 14,000 or so clones, around 87% being singletons. The sequenced sample consisted of peripheral blood. These receptors all come from a man aged 50 to 59 with active COVID-19.

The genes are TRBV5-5 and TRBJ2-7; weak D call: TRBD1 (5 bases). Germline CDR1 SGHKS, CDR2 YYEKEE (reference sequence). Trimming shortened V by 0 bases and J by 3 bases, and 13 bases separated the two germline ends. CDR3 length: 15 residues. The CDR3 spells CASSLAPGNDYEQYF. CDR3 coding DNA: TGTGCCAGCAGCTTGGCCCCAGGGAACGACTACGAGCAGTACTTC.

This chain connects TRBV29-1 to TRBJ1-1; D not resolved. The CDR3 spans 14 residues. The germline gives CDR1 SQVTM, CDR2 ANQGSEA. Trimming took off 5 bases at V and 2 bases at J, with 15 bases between the two ends. The CDR3 region is CSVKYGVSNTEAFF. The CDR3 DNA reads TGCAGCGTTAAGTACGGGGTGAGTAACACTGAAGCTTTCTTT.

The chain joins TRBV27 to TRBJ2-5; 8 nucleotides align to TRBD2. Trimming cost V 8 bases and J 8 bases; bases outside gene matches: 16. The CDR3 length is 15 residues. CDR1 MNHEY and CDR2 SMNVEV come from the germline V gene (reference sequence). CDR3 region: CASSPVGGRSETQYF. CDR3 DNA: TGTGCCAGCTCCCCGGTGGGCGGGAGGTCCGAAACCCAGTACTTC.

The rearrangement uses TRBV3-1 (or the pseudogene TRBV3-2) and TRBJ2-1; a weak D match, TRBD2 (6 bases). Trimming took 6 bases from V and 0 from J, leaving 15 bases between them. This CDR3 is built from 16 residues. Per the germline V gene, CDR1 is LGHDT and CDR2 is YNNKEL (reference sequence). CDR3 nucleotides: TGTGCCAGCAGTCTCCTTAGCGGCAGCTCCTACAATGAGCAGTTCTTC. It codes for CASSLLSGSSYNEQFF.

This clone was found once. The chain carries TRBV28 and TRBJ1-1; 9 bases agree with TRBD1. Germline assignment: CDR1 MDHEN and CDR2 SYDVKM. The length of the CDR3 is 15 residues. Trimming at V came to 5 bases and at J to 4 bases, leaving 8 bases not matched to a gene. CDR3 nucleotides: TGTGCCAGCAGTCCCCCACAGGGGGCCATCACTGAAGCTTTCTTT. It translates to CASSPPQGAITEAFF.

The CDR3 protein is CASSLADTSNQPQHF. In DNA, the CDR3 is TGTGCCAGCAGCTTAGCGGACACTAGCAATCAGCCCCAGCATTTT. V usage is TRBV7-8 and J usage is TRBJ1-5; D perhaps matches TRBD1 (5 bases). There are 15 residues in the CDR3. V was pared by 0 bases and J by 0 bases, with 6 bases between. CDR1 is SGHVS and CDR2 is FQNEAQ in the germline V gene.

The J gene is TRBJ1-6, the V gene TRBV28; 7 bases agree with TRBD1. The CDR3 is 15 residues long. V dropped 6 bases and J dropped 10; count of bases not matched to a gene: 12. Germline values: CDR1 MDHEN, CDR2 SYDVKM. CDR3 sequence (DNA): TGTGCCAGCAGGTTCTTCCGGGACAGAGGGTCACCCCTCCACTTT. Translating it yields CASRFFRDRGSPLHF.

V is TRBV4-3 and J is TRBJ1-1; D not resolved. Germline V gene lookup returns CDR1 LGHNA and CDR2 YSLEER. The CDR3 spans 18 residues. V gave up 0 bases and J gave up 9 bases, with 26 bases separating them. The CDR3, as DNA: TGCGCCAGCAGCCAAGATCGAAACAGCCTCTCGCTGGGGAGTAAAGCTTTCTTT. Translation gives CASSQDRNSLSLGSKAFF.

This chain links TRBV9 with TRBJ2-1, with 9 positions matching TRBD2. There are 18 residues in the CDR3. CDR1 and CDR2 from the germline V gene are SGDLS and YYNGEE. After removal of 3 bases from V and 4 bases from J, the junction contained 14 bases not matched to a gene. CDR3 sequence (DNA): TGTGCCAGCAGCGCAATCACCTTTCTAGCGGGGTCATACAATGAGCAGTTCTTC. The encoded protein is CASSAITFLAGSYNEQFF.

V gene TRBV11-2 combines with J gene TRBJ2-7; 8 positions match TRBD2. This CDR3 comprises 15 residues. Germline trimming cut 5 bases from V and 4 bases from J; bases unmatched to any gene: 10. Germline values: CDR1 SGHAT, CDR2 FQNNGV. The CDR3 spells CASSPWRGVKYEQYF. CDR3 sequence (DNA): TGTGCCAGCAGCCCCTGGCGGGGGGTGAAATACGAGCAGTACTTC.

The genes are TRBV6-1 and TRBJ1-5; 7 positions agree with TRBD1. Germline V gene data show CDR1 as MNHNS and CDR2 as SASEGT. Trimming at V came to 2 bases and at J to 7 bases, leaving 8 bases not matched to a gene. CDR3 size: 15 residues. In DNA, the CDR3 is TGTGCCAGCAGTGAAAGGGGGCGGATTGAGCAGCCCCAGCATTTT. Protein sequence: CASSERGRIEQPQHF.

The chain carries TRBV18 and TRBJ2-7, with D perhaps TRBD1 (6 bases). V shed 1 base and J shed 2 bases, with 15 bases lying between them. Germline CDR1 KGHSH, CDR2 LQKENI. This CDR3 is 16 amino acids long. The chain's CDR3 is CASSPLIGTGPYEQYF. The CDR3 coding sequence is TGTGCCAGCTCACCACTTATAGGAACAGGGCCCTACGAGCAGTACTTC. Complete variable domain (other parts from reference TRBV18 and TRBJ2-7): NAGVMQNPRHLVRRRGQEARLRCSPMKGHSHVYWYRQLPEEGLKFMVYLQKENIIDESGMPKERFSAEFPKEGPSILRIQQVVRGDSAAYFCASSPLIGTGPYEQYFGPGTRLTVT.

V usage is TRBV5-5 and J usage is TRBJ2-7; no clear D gene. The CDR3 is 14 residues long. Between the trimmed V and J ends, which lost 4 bases and 3 bases, there was a span of 14 bases. Germline CDR1 is SGHKS and CDR2 is YYEKEE (reference sequence). CDR3 nucleotide sequence: TGTGCCAGCAGCCCCTTATTAGAACGCTACGAGCAGTACTTC. It specifies CASSPLLERYEQYF.

The J gene is TRBJ1-1, the V gene TRBV7-3; the match to TRBD1 covers 7 bases. This CDR3 contains 15 residues. Germline assignment: CDR1 SGHTA and CDR2 FQGTGA. The ends lost 5 bases at V and 1 base at J; junction bases unmatched: 7. For the CDR3, the DNA is TGTGCCAGCAGCCCCCAACAGGGGAGGAACACTGAAGCTTTCTTT. This encodes CASSPQQGRNTEAFF.

The rearrangement joins TRBV27 to TRBJ2-1; tentatively, D is TRBD2 (5 bases). The CDR3 is 13 residues long. V lost 6 bases and J lost 10, with 16 bases in between. CDR1 and CDR2 (germline): MNHEY, SMNVEV (reference sequence). The CDR3: CASRASGPGEQFF. DNA of the CDR3: TGTGCCAGCAGGGCTTCAGGACCGGGGGAGCAGTTCTTC.

The genes are TRBV29-1 and TRBJ2-1, with D perhaps matching TRBD2 (6 bases). The germline gives CDR1 SQVTM, CDR2 ANQGSEA. The CDR3 has 13 amino acids. The V end was cut by 6 bases, the J end by 0 bases, with 9 bases between. This CDR3 reads CSVAGTSYNEQFF. The DNA of the CDR3 is TGCAGCGTGGCGGGGACCTCCTACAATGAGCAGTTCTTC.

The CDR3 loop is CAISEGGQDYKETQYF. CDR3 nucleotide sequence: TGTGCCATCAGTGAAGGAGGGCAGGACTACAAAGAGACCCAGTACTTC. The V call is TRBV10-3, the J call TRBJ2-5; a possible D gene is TRBD2 (6 bases). CDR3 length: 16 amino acids. V lost 3 bases, J lost 3 bases, and 17 bases lay in between. CDR1 ENHRY and CDR2 SYGVKD come from the germline V gene.

The chain is built from TRBV27 and TRBJ2-2; weak D call: TRBD2 (5 bases). Looked up from germline, CDR1 is MNHEY and CDR2 is SMNVEV (reference sequence). V dropped 4 bases and J dropped 6 bases, with 9 bases sitting between them. This CDR3 comprises 13 residues. The CDR3 coding sequence is TGTGCCAGCAGTTCCCTAGCCGCCGGGGAGCTGTTTTTT. Its translation: CASSSLAAGELFF.

This chain connects TRBV29-1 to TRBJ2-2; possible D gene TRBD1, 6 bases. The CDR3 extends over 14 amino acids. The germline V and J ends were trimmed by 0 bases and 2 bases, with 7 bases remaining between them. The germline gives CDR1 SQVTM, CDR2 ANQGSEA. This CDR3 reads CSVEETGNTGELFF. Written as DNA, the CDR3 is TGCAGCGTTGAAGAGACAGGAAACACCGGGGAGCTGTTTTTT.

J is TRBJ2-1 and V is TRBV28, with a tentative D call TRBD2 (7 bases). Trimming pared 5 bases from V and 4 bases from J, leaving 15 bases between. This CDR3 has 15 residues. From germline, CDR1 is MDHEN and CDR2 SYDVKM. CDR3 sequence reads: CASSPLRGGYNEQFF. CDR3 nucleotide sequence: TGTGCCAGCAGTCCCCTCAGGGGAGGGTACAATGAGCAGTTCTTC.